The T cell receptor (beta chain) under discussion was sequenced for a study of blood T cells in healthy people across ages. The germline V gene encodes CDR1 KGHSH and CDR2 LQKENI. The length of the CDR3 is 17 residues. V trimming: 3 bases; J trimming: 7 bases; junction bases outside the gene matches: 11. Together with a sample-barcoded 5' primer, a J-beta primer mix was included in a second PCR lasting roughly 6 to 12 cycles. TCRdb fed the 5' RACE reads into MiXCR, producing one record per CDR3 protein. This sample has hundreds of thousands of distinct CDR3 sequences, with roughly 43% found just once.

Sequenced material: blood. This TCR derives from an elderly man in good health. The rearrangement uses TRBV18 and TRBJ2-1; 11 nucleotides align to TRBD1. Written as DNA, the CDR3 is TGTGCCAGCTCACCGCTCGCCGGGACAGGGGGTCGGAATGAGCAGTTCTTC. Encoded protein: CASSPLAGTGGRNEQFF. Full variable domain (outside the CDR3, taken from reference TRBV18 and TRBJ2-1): NAGVMQNPRHLVRRRGQEARLRCSPMKGHSHVYWYRQLPEEGLKFMVYLQKENIIDESGMPKERFSAEFPKEGPSILRIQQVVRGDSAAYFCASSPLAGTGGRNEQFFGPGTRLTVL.